This is a list of T cell receptor beta chains from one sample in a study of T cells in Graves' hyperthyroidism and ophthalmopathy. A single record per CDR3 protein comes from TCRdb applying MiXCR to the multiplex PCR reads. The sample yields about 360,000 distinct CDR3 sequences, around a quarter seen once. The sample taken for sequencing was blood. These receptors all stem from a man aged 50-59 years with Graves' hyperthyroidism. Each CDR3 is given with its conserved first and last residue. The order of the fields is V gene, clone size, D gene, J gene, CDR3 DNA, CDR3 protein. D genes are given only for firm matches. Clone size is given for some rows only: seen once, a few or many times, or a class if the clone is expanded.

TRBV5-4,-,-,TRBJ2-5,TGTGCCAGCAGCCCAGACGAAAGAGAGACCCAGTACTTC,CASSPDERETQYF
TRBV28,many,TRBD2,TRBJ2-3,TGTGCCAGCAGCCTCCTCGGGGCTAGCGGGCGCACAGATACGCAGTATTTT,CASSLLGASGRTDTQYF
TRBV28,few,-,TRBJ2-7,TGTGCCAGCAGGTTCCGGACATCCTACGAGCAGTACTTC,CASRFRTSYEQYF
TRBV7-2,many,-,TRBJ2-1,TGTGCCAGCAGCTTAGAGCGGATGGCAATCAATGAGCAGTTCTTC,CASSLERMAINEQFF
TRBV2,many,TRBD2,TRBJ2-1,TGTGCCAGCAGAGGAGCGGGGGACGTATACAATGAGCAGTTCTTC,CASRGAGDVYNEQFF
TRBV4-1,few,-,TRBJ2-3,TGCGCCAGCAGCCAGAAGGGGTCAGATGATACGCAGTATTTT,CASSQKGSDDTQYF
TRBV6-1,few,-,TRBJ2-3,TGTGCCAGCAGTCCTAGTATAGCGGACCCCACAGATACGCAGTATTTT,CASSPSIADPTDTQYF
TRBV11-2,many,-,TRBJ2-5,TGTGCCAGCAGCTTATTTGTGCGGGCCACAGAAGGGACCCAGTACTTC,CASSLFVRATEGTQYF
TRBV7-3,-,TRBD1,TRBJ1-2,TGTGCCAGCAGCTTAAACGGGCCGGGACAGGGTTGGGAGTCAGTAGGCTACACCTTC,CASSLNGPGQGWESVGYTF
TRBV7-6,once,TRBD2,TRBJ2-2,TGTGCCAGCAGCTGGGGGGGATCCGCGAACACCGGGGAGCTGTTTTTT,CASSWGGSANTGELFF
TRBV20-1,-,-,TRBJ2-1,TGCAGTGCTAGAGACAACCCCGGCCGCCCGGGAAGGTCCTACAATGAGCAGTTCTTC,CSARDNPGRPGRSYNEQFF
TRBV6-1,few,-,TRBJ2-7,TGTGCCAGCAGTAACAGGATTGATTACGAGCAGTACTTC,CASSNRIDYEQYF
TRBV5-1,once,-,TRBJ2-5,TGCGCCAGCAGCTTAAGCGGGACATTCCAAGAGACCCAGTACTTC,CASSLSGTFQETQYF
TRBV20-1,-,-,TRBJ2-7,TGCAGTGCTGCCCTCTCCTACGAGCAGTACTTC,CSAALSYEQYF
TRBV5-5,few,-,TRBJ1-5,TGTGCCAGCAGCTTGGGCAGCAGCAATCAGCCCCAGCATTTT,CASSLGSSNQPQHF
TRBV12-3/TRBV12-4,few,-,TRBJ1-3,TGTGCCAGCAGTTTAGCAGGGGCCGGAAACACCATATATTTT,CASSLAGAGNTIYF
TRBV19,-,TRBD1,TRBJ1-2,TGTGCCAGTGGGTACCGGGACAGCTACTATGGCTACACCTTC,CASGYRDSYYGYTF
TRBV18,-,-,TRBJ2-5,TGTGCCAGCTCACCGCCGGATTTACAAGAGACCCAGTACTTC,CASSPPDLQETQYF
TRBV5-5,-,TRBD1,TRBJ1-1,TGTGCCAGCAGTCGTGGGGCACCCGCGGGGACAGGGGGCTCTCGGGCTTTCTTT,CASSRGAPAGTGGSRAFF
TRBV6-1,few,-,TRBJ1-1,TGTGCCAGCAGTTCGACGGATAAGAACACTGAAGCTTTCTTT,CASSSTDKNTEAFF
TRBV20-1,few,-,TRBJ1-1,TGCAGTGCTAGAGATTACCGCGCAGGAGGGACTGAAGCTTTCTTT,CSARDYRAGGTEAFF
TRBV20-1,-,TRBD2,TRBJ2-3,TGCAGTGCTAGAGGGACTAGCGGGAGGGAGGCAGATACGCAGTATTTT,CSARGTSGREADTQYF
TRBV6-1,few,TRBD2,TRBJ2-3,TGTGCCAGCAGTAGGACTAGCGGGTGGGGCTCTAGCACAGATACGCAGTATTTT,CASSRTSGWGSSTDTQYF
TRBV18,-,-,TRBJ2-5,TGTGCCAGCTCACCAGACGGGGTACAAGAGACCCGGTACTTC,CASSPDGVQETRYF
TRBV11-2,many,-,TRBJ2-1,TGTGCCAGCACAAACCCACCCTTATATGAGCAGTTCTTC,CASTNPPLYEQFF
TRBV20-1,-,-,TRBJ1-6,TGCAGTGCTAGAGAGCATCGTCACTATAATTCACCCCTCCACTTT,CSAREHRHYNSPLHF
TRBV5-1,few,-,TRBJ2-7,TGCGCCAGCAGCTTGGCCAGTCAGGGCCCCTACGAGCAGTACTTC,CASSLASQGPYEQYF
TRBV6-5,-,-,TRBJ1-2,TGTGCCAGCAGTTACGGTCGAGGAAACTATGGCTACACCTTC,CASSYGRGNYGYTF
TRBV12-3/TRBV12-4,once,-,TRBJ1-2,TGTGCCAGCACCCCCAGTAGGAGAGGCCTCTATGGCTACACCTTC,CASTPSRRGLYGYTF